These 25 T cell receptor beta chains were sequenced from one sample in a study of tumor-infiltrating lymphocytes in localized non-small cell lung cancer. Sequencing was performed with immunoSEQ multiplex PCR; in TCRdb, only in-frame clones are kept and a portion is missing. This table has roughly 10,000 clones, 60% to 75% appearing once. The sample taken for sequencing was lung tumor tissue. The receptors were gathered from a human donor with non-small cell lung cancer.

The DNA for the CDR3 is TGTGCCAGCAGCCAACTAATTAAGGGTACGCAGTATTTT. It specifies CASSQLIKGTQYF. The V and J genes are TRBV9 and TRBJ2-3; D call uncertain. The V end lost 4 bases, the J end lost 8 bases, and 14 bases lay between the germline ends. CDR1 and CDR2 (germline): SGDLS, YYNGEE. This CDR3 spans 13 amino acids.

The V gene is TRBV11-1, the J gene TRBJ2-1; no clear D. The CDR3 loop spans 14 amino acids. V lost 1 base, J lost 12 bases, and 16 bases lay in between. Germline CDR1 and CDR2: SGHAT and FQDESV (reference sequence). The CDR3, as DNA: TGTGCCAGCAGCTTAGAGGTCCAGACCTCAGGGCAGTTCTTC. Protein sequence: CASSLEVQTSGQFF.

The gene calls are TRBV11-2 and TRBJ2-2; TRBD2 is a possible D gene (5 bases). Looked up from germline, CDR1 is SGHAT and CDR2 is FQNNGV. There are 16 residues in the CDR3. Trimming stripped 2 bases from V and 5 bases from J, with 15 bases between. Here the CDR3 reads CASSLTAGGLTGELFF. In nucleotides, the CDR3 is TGTGCCAGCAGCTTAACCGCCGGAGGATTGACCGGGGAGCTGTTTTTT.

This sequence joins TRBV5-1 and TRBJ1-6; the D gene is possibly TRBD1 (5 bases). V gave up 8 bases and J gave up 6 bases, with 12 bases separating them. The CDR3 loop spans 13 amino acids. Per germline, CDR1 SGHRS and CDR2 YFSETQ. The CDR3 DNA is TGCGCCAGGAACGGGACGGTTAATTCACCCCTCCACTTT. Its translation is CARNGTVNSPLHF. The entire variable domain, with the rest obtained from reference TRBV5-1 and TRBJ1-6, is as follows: KAGVTQTPRYLIKTRGQQVTLSCSPISGHRSVSWYQQTPGQGLQFLFEYFSETQRNKGNFPGRFSGRQFSNSRSEMNVSTLELGDSALYLCARNGTVNSPLHFGNGTRLTVT.

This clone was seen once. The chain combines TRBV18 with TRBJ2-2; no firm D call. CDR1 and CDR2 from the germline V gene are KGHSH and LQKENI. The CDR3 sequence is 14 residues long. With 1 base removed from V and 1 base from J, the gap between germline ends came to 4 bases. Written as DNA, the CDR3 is TGTGCCAGCTCACCACTTAAGAACACCGGGGAGCTGTTTTTT. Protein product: CASSPLKNTGELFF.

In DNA form, the CDR3 reads TGCGCCAGCAGCTTGACCGGGACAGGCGCTTCACCCCTCCACTTT. Translation: CASSLTGTGASPLHF. The chain has TRBV5-1 and TRBJ1-6, with 8 bases fitting TRBD1. In germline, CDR1 is SGHRS, CDR2 YFSETQ. J lost 9 bases, V lost 1 base, and 6 bases had no gene match. The CDR3 contains 15 residues.

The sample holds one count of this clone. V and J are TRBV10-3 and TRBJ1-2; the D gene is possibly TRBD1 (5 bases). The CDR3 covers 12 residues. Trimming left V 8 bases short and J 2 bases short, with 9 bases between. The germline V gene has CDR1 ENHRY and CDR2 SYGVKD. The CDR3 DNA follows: TGTGCCATCGAGGACAACAACTATGGCTACACCTTC. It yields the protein CAIEDNNYGYTF.

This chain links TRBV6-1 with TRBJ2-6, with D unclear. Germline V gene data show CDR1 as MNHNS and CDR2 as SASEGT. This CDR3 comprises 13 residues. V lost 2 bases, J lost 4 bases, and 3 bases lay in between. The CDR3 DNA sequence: TGTGCCAGCAGTGAATGGGGGGCCAACGTCCTGACTTTC. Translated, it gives CASSEWGANVLTF.

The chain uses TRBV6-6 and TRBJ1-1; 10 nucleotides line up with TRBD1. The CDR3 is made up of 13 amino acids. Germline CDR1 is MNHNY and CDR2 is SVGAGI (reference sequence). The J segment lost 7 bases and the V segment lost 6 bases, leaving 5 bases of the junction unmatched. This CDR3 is CASRDRGTFEAFF. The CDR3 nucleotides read TGTGCCAGCAGGGACAGGGGGACCTTTGAAGCTTTCTTT.

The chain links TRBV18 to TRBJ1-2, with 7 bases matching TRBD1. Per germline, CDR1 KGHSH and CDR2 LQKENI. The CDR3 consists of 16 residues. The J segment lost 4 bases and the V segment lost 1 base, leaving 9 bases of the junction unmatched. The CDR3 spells CASSPLGQDRSYGYTF. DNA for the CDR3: TGTGCCAGCTCACCACTGGGGCAGGACAGGTCCTATGGCTACACCTTC.

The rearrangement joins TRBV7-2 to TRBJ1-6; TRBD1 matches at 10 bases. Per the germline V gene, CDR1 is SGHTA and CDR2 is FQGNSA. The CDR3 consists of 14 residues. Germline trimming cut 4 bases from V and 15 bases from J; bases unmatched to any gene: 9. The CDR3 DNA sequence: TGTGCCAGCAGCTCGCCGGGACAGGGGCCCCTCCTCCACTTT. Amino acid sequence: CASSSPGQGPLLHF.

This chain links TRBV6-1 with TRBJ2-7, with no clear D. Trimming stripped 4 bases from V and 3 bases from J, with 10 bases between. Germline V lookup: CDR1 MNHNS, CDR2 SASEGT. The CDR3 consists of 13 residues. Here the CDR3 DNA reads TGTGCCAGCAGTGGCAGATATTTCTACGAGCAGTACTTC. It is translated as CASSGRYFYEQYF.

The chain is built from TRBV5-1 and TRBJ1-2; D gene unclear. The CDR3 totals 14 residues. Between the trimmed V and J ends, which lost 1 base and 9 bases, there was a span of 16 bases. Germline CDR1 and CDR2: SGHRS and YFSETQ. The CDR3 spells CASSLRPAGERYTF. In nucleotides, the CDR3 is TGCGCCAGCAGCTTGAGGCCAGCTGGGGAGCGCTACACCTTC.

The CDR3 region has the DNA TGTGCCAGCAGCTTAGGCCGGGGCGGCTCCTACAATGAGCAGTTCTTC. This codes for CASSLGRGGSYNEQFF. V and J are TRBV7-2 and TRBJ2-1, with D possibly called TRBD1 or TRBD2 (5 bases each). This CDR3 has 16 residues. Germline V gives CDR1 SGHTA, CDR2 FQGNSA. Trimming left V 1 base short and J 0 bases short, with 10 bases between.

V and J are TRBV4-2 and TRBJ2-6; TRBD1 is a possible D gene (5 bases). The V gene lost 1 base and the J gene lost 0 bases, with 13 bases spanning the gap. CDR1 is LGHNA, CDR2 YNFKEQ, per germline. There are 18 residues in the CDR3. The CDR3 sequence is CASSQGETESSGANVLTF. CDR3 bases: TGTGCCAGCAGCCAAGGTGAGACAGAAAGCTCTGGGGCCAACGTCCTGACTTTC.

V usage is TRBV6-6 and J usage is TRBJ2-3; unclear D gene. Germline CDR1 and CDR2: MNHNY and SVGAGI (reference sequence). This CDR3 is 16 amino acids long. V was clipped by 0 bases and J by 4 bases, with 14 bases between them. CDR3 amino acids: CASSYSSRQVADTQYF. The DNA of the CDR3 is TGTGCCAGCAGTTACTCGAGTCGCCAGGTGGCAGATACGCAGTATTTT.

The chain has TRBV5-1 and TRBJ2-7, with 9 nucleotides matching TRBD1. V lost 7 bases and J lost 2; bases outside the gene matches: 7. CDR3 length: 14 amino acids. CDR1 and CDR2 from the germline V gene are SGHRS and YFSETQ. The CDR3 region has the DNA TGCGCCAGCCAGGGGACAGGGACTACCTACGAGCAGTACTTC. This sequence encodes CASQGTGTTYEQYF.

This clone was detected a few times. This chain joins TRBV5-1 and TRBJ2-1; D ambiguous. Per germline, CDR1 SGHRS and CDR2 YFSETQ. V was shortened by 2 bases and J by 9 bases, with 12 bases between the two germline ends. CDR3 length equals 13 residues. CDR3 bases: TGCGCCAGCAGCTTCCCTCCAAATGTTGAGCAGTTCTTC. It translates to CASSFPPNVEQFF.

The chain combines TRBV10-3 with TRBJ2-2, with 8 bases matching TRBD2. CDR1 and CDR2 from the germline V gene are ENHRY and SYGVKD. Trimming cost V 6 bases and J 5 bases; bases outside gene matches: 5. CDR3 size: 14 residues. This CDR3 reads CAIRSGGWTGELFF. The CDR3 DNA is TGTGCCATCAGAAGCGGGGGATGGACCGGGGAGCTGTTTTTT.

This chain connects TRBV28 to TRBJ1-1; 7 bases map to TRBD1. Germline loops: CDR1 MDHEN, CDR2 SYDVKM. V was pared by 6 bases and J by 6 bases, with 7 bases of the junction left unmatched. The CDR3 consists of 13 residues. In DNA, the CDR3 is TGTGCCAGCAGAGGGACAGTCAACCCTGAAGCTTTCTTT. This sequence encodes CASRGTVNPEAFF.

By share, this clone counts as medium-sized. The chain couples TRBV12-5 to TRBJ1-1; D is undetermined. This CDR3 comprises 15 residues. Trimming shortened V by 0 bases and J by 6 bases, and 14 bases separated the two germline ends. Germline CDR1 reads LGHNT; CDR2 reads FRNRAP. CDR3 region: CASGLVGPQIPEAFF. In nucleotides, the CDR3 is TGTGCTAGTGGTTTGGTAGGCCCCCAAATCCCTGAAGCTTTCTTT.

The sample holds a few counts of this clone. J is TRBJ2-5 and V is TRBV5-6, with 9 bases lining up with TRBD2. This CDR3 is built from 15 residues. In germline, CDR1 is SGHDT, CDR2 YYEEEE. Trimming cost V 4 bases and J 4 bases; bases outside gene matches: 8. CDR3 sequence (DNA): TGTGCCAGCAGCGCCGCCGAGCGGGGGGTAGAGACCCAGTACTTC. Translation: CASSAAERGVETQYF.

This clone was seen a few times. The CDR3 DNA follows: TGTGCCAGCAGCTGGAGGGGGTCGAGTGGCTACACCTTC. Translated: CASSWRGSSGYTF. This chain joins TRBV5-4 and TRBJ1-2, with a weak D call TRBD1 (6 bases). This CDR3 has 13 residues. Germline V gene data show CDR1 as SGHNT and CDR2 as YYREEE (reference sequence). Trimming cost V 3 bases and J 7 bases, with 13 bases left between them.

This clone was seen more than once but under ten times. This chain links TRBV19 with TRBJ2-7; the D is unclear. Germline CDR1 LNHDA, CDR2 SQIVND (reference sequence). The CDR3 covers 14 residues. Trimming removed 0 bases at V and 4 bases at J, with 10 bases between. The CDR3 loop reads CASSIDADSYEQYF. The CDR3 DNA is TGTGCCAGTAGTATAGATGCCGACTCTTACGAGCAGTACTTC.

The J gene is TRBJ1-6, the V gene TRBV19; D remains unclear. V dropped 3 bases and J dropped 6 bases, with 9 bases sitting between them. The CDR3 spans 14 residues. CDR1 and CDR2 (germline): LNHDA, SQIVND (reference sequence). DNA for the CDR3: TGTGCCAGTAGTATCGGAAGTCTTAATTCACCCCTCCACTTT. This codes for CASSIGSLNSPLHF.